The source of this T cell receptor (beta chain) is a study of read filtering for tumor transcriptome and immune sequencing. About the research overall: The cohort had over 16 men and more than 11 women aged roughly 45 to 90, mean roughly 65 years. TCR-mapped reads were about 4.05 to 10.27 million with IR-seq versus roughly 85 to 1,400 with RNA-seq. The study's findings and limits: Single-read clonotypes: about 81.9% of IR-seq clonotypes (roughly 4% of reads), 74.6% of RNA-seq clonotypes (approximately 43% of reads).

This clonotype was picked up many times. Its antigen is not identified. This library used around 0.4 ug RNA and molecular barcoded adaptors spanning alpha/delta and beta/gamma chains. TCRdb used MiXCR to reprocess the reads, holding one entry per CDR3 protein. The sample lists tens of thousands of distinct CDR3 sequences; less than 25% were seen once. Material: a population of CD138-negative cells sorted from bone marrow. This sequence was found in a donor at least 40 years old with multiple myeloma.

CDR3 protein: CASSSRDRVDRDTQYF. The DNA of the CDR3 is TGTGCCAGCAGTTCCCGGGACAGGGTGGATAGAGATACGCAGTATTTT. V is TRBV28 and J is TRBJ2-3; 9 bases are a match to TRBD1. V shed 4 bases, J shed 5 bases, and the junction held 10 bases outside the gene matches. The CDR3 extends over 16 amino acids. In germline, CDR1 is MDHEN, CDR2 SYDVKM. Together with reference TRBV28 and TRBJ2-3, the CDR3 gives the full variable domain: DVKVTQSSRYLVKRTGEKVFLECVQDMDHENMFWYRQDPGLGLRLIYFSYDVKMKEKGDIPEGYSVSREKKERFSLILESASTNQTSMYLCASSSRDRVDRDTQYFGPGTRLTVL.